The 31 T cell receptor beta chains reported below all come from one sample, sequenced in a study of CXCR3-negative and CXCR3-positive naive CD8 T cells. UMI-labeled TRB cDNA libraries were prepared by 5' RACE. From the 5' RACE reads, TCRdb lists one entry per CDR3 protein and no DNA. The sample table includes roughly 56,000 distinct CDR3 sequences. Input material: naive CXCR3- CD8+ T cells from blood. The subset here: CD45RO-CCR7+CD27+CD95- naive CD8+ T cells lacking CXCR3 (TNR3-). The receptors stem from a human donor in good health. Some clones in this sample may be carry-over from other donors' samples.

The CDR3 region is CASSLDGTQQTQYF. The rearrangement uses TRBV7-3 and TRBJ2-5. The CDR3 extends over 14 amino acids. CDR1 and CDR2 from the germline V gene are SGHTA and FQGTGA.

The CDR3 sequence is CASSTPGTGAKNIQYF. The chain combines TRBV19 with TRBJ2-4; checking the TCRdb D call of TRBD1 is not possible without DNA. Germline loops: CDR1 LNHDA, CDR2 SQIVND (reference sequence). The CDR3 has 16 residues.

V is TRBV6-2 or TRBV6-3 and J is TRBJ2-1. This CDR3 comprises 16 residues. Germline V gene data show CDR1 as MNHEY and CDR2 as SVGEGT. CDR3 in amino acids: CASSYKGYGFADEQFF.

This chain uses TRBV18 with TRBJ1-2. Germline V gene sequence: CDR1 KGHSH, CDR2 LQKENI. CDR3 length: 15 residues. The CDR3 loop is CASSPPEVRPYGYTF.

The chain links TRBV6-6 to TRBJ2-3; TCRdb's D gene call, TRBD1, goes unchecked for lack of DNA. The CDR3 consists of 17 residues. Germline-derived CDR1 and CDR2 are MNHNY and SVGAGI (reference sequence). Here the CDR3 reads CASSSASGGAGRDTQYF.

The rearrangement joins TRBV2 to TRBJ2-4; no DNA is available, so the TRBD1 call from TCRdb remains unchecked. Looked up from germline, CDR1 is SNHLY and CDR2 is FYNNEI. CDR3 length: 17 amino acids. CDR3 residues: CASSPGTGGGGRNIQYF. Looking up the rest from reference TRBV2 and TRBJ2-4 gives the full variable domain: EPEVTQTPSHQVTQMGQEVILRCVPISNHLYFYWYRQILGQKVEFLVSFYNNEISEKSEIFDDQFSVERPDGSNFTLKIRSTKLEDSAMYFCASSPGTGGGGRNIQYFGAGTRLSVL.

The chain is built from TRBV12-3 or TRBV12-4 and TRBJ2-1; checking the TCRdb D call of TRBD1 is not possible without DNA. CDR3 length: 11 amino acids. CDR3 loop: CASSPGTGGSF.

This chain connects TRBV29-1 to TRBJ2-7; no DNA is available, so the TRBD2 call from TCRdb remains unchecked. CDR3 size: 12 residues. Germline V gene data show CDR1 as SQVTM and CDR2 as ANQGSEA. CDR3 sequence: CSVSWGAAEQYF.

The gene calls are TRBV29-1 and TRBJ2-2. The CDR3 is 14 amino acids. Germline assignment: CDR1 SQVTM and CDR2 ANQGSEA. The chain's CDR3 is CSVELGIVTGELFF.

The chain carries TRBV14 and TRBJ1-5; TCRdb outputs TRBD1, but without DNA this stays unchecked. Germline-derived CDR1 and CDR2 are SGHDN and FVKESK. CDR3 length: 18 amino acids. CDR3 residues: CASSQHIQRDRVGQPQHF.

The chain carries TRBV15 and TRBJ2-1; TCRdb's D call of TRBD1 is untestable without DNA. Germline V gene lookup returns CDR1 LNHNV and CDR2 YYDKDF (reference sequence). The CDR3 runs to 15 residues. The CDR3: CATSPRTGGYNEQFF.

V and J are TRBV27 and TRBJ2-5. In germline, CDR1 is MNHEY, CDR2 SMNVEV (reference sequence). The CDR3 is made up of 13 amino acids. The CDR3 loop reads CASSNRGPETQYF.

This chain uses TRBV20-1 with TRBJ2-7; absent DNA, TCRdb's TRBD2 call cannot be checked. The germline CDR1 and CDR2 sequences are DFQATT and SNEGSKA (reference sequence). The CDR3 contains 17 residues. The CDR3 protein is CSATEVLAGELAYEQYF.

V gene TRBV7-2 combines with J gene TRBJ2-5; as DNA is missing, the TRBD1 call by TCRdb cannot be tested. The CDR3 extends over 14 amino acids. From germline, CDR1 is SGHTA and CDR2 FQGNSA. The chain's CDR3 is CASNPRGGEETQYF.

The chain combines TRBV29-1 with TRBJ2-7; TCRdb's D gene call, TRBD1, goes unchecked for lack of DNA. Germline CDR1 is SQVTM and CDR2 is ANQGSEA. This CDR3 has 13 residues. This CDR3 is CSVAPGEGNEQYF.

This chain links TRBV12-3 or TRBV12-4 with TRBJ2-7; TCRdb picks TRBD1, but there is no DNA to check that call. CDR3 length: 13 amino acids. The CDR3 protein is CASSSPGSYEQYF.

The chain employs TRBV20-1 and TRBJ1-5; TCRdb's D call, TRBD1, is unchecked because there is no DNA. The length of the CDR3 is 12 residues. Germline V gene lookup returns CDR1 DFQATT and CDR2 SNEGSKA (reference sequence). CDR3 region: CSASLGVQPQHF.

The rearrangement joins TRBV4-1 to TRBJ2-1; lacking DNA, the TRBD2 call made by TCRdb goes unchecked. Looked up from germline, CDR1 is MGHRA and CDR2 is YSYEKL. The CDR3 loop spans 16 amino acids. CDR3 in amino acids: CASSQARYPGGNEQFF.

V gene TRBV27 combines with J gene TRBJ2-7; the TCRdb D gene call, TRBD1, has no DNA to confirm it. This CDR3 comprises 16 residues. Germline V gene data show CDR1 as MNHEY and CDR2 as SMNVEV (reference sequence). The CDR3 reads CASSITPGTGTYEQYF.

This chain links TRBV28 with TRBJ2-5; TCRdb designates TRBD2, a call that cannot be tested without DNA. The germline V gene encodes CDR1 MDHEN and CDR2 SYDVKM. The CDR3 totals 15 residues. This CDR3 is CASSLMGLAGETQYF.

The V and J genes are TRBV29-1 and TRBJ2-5; TCRdb gives TRBD1 as the D gene, but with no DNA this cannot be confirmed. This CDR3 is 11 amino acids long. CDR1 and CDR2 from the germline V gene are SQVTM and ANQGSEA. The CDR3 protein is CSVVSGGTQYF.

This rearrangement joins TRBV29-1 to TRBJ2-3; the D call from TCRdb, TRBD1, cannot be confirmed without DNA. This CDR3 spans 13 amino acids. Germline V CDR1 and CDR2: SQVTM, ANQGSEA. The CDR3 spells CSVEAGVTDTQYF.

The rearrangement uses TRBV10-3 and TRBJ2-2; TCRdb outputs TRBD1, but without DNA this stays unchecked. Germline V gene sequence: CDR1 ENHRY, CDR2 SYGVKD. The CDR3 runs 15 residues. CDR3 region: CAISAAGVNTGELFF.

The J gene is TRBJ1-4, the V gene TRBV28; the TCRdb call, TRBD1, lacks DNA for checking. This CDR3 region has 15 residues. From germline, CDR1 is MDHEN and CDR2 SYDVKM. The CDR3 protein is CASRQRGATNEKLFF. The full variable domain, with the rest looked up from reference TRBV28 and TRBJ1-4, is DVKVTQSSRYLVKRTGEKVFLECVQDMDHENMFWYRQDPGLGLRLIYFSYDVKMKEKGDIPEGYSVSREKKERFSLILESASTNQTSMYLCASRQRGATNEKLFFGSGTQLSVL.

J is TRBJ1-2 and V is TRBV29-1; TCRdb's D call of TRBD1 is untestable without DNA. The CDR3 covers 13 residues. The germline V gene encodes CDR1 SQVTM and CDR2 ANQGSEA. CDR3 protein: CSAVGQGRSGYTF. The variable domain in full, completed from reference TRBV29-1 and TRBJ1-2, reads SAVISQKPSRDICQRGTSLTIQCQVDSQVTMMFWYRQQPGQSLTLIATANQGSEATYESGFVIDKFPISRPNLTFSTLTVSNMSPEDSSIYLCSAVGQGRSGYTFGSGTRLTVV.

The chain employs TRBV2 and TRBJ1-5. Germline values: CDR1 SNHLY, CDR2 FYNNEI. This CDR3 region has 13 residues. This chain's CDR3 is CASSATGLQPQHF.

The rearrangement joins TRBV5-5 to TRBJ2-7. The CDR3 runs 16 residues. In germline, CDR1 is SGHKS, CDR2 YYEKEE (reference sequence). The CDR3: CASSLGSAATNYEQYF.

The chain couples TRBV9 to TRBJ1-1; the D call from TCRdb, TRBD1, cannot be confirmed without DNA. CDR1 and CDR2 (germline): SGDLS, YYNGEE. The CDR3 consists of 13 residues. The CDR3 sequence: CASSAMRGTEAFF.

This sequence joins TRBV28 and TRBJ2-5; TCRdb returns TRBD1, unconfirmable since there is no DNA. The germline CDR1 and CDR2 sequences are MDHEN and SYDVKM. This CDR3 region has 14 residues. The CDR3 region is CASSMRGSGETQYF.

The chain uses TRBV7-9 and TRBJ2-1; TCRdb's assignment of TRBD1 cannot be checked, as there is no DNA. CDR3 size: 11 residues. Germline loops: CDR1 SEHNR, CDR2 FQNEAQ (reference sequence). CDR3: CASSPGNWLFF.

V is TRBV29-1 and J is TRBJ2-7; the D call of TRBD2 rests on TCRdb alone, since no DNA is present to check it. The germline CDR1 and CDR2 sequences are SQVTM and ANQGSEA. The CDR3 has 15 residues. This CDR3 reads CSVEGASGASYEQYF.